The 19 T cell receptor beta chains reported below all come from one sample, sequenced in a study of T cell changes during pregnancy in multiple sclerosis. Libraries were prepared by immunoSEQ multiplex PCR; TCRdb keeps only in-frame clonotypes and omits some of them. The sample yields some 64,000 clones, roughly 90% seen once. This material consisted of peripheral blood, taken in the first trimester of pregnancy. The receptors derive from a female donor in good health, enrolled as a control in a pregnancy study.

CDR3 sequence: CSVEKGQGGYEQYF. DNA of the CDR3: TGCAGCGTTGAAAAAGGGCAGGGGGGATACGAGCAGTACTTC. This chain joins TRBV29-1 and TRBJ2-7, with D possibly being TRBD1 (7 bases). With 2 bases removed from V and 4 bases from J, the gap between germline ends came to 15 bases. Germline V CDR1 and CDR2: SQVTM, ANQGSEA. The CDR3 runs to 14 residues.

This chain links TRBV18 with TRBJ2-7; D gene uncertain. CDR3 length: 12 amino acids. From germline, CDR1 is KGHSH and CDR2 LQKENI. The ends were cut back, 3 bases at V and 7 bases at J, with 10 bases in the middle. The CDR3 region has the DNA TGTGCCAGCTCACCGTCTCAGGAAGAGCAGTACTTC. Encoded protein: CASSPSQEEQYF.

J is TRBJ2-3 and V is TRBV18, with a tentative D call TRBD2 (5 bases). V dropped 2 bases and J dropped 4 bases, with 13 bases sitting between them. The CDR3 has 15 residues. Germline V gene sequence: CDR1 KGHSH, CDR2 LQKENI. The DNA of the CDR3 is TGTGCCAGCTCACCATCTATCCCGGGGTCAGATACGCAGTATTTT. Its translation is CASSPSIPGSDTQYF.

V and J are TRBV11-2 and TRBJ2-7; 12 bases match TRBD2. Germline V lookup: CDR1 SGHAT, CDR2 FQNNGV. After removal of 5 bases from V and 7 bases from J, the junction contained 9 bases not matched to a gene. The CDR3 is made up of 15 amino acids. The DNA for the CDR3 is TGTGCCAGCAGCCTAGCTAGCGGGGGGGCGTATGAGCAGTACTTC. It specifies CASSLASGGAYEQYF.

The chain recombines TRBV19 with TRBJ2-1; D remains unclear. The CDR3 runs to 14 residues. V lost 3 bases, J lost 5 bases, and 11 bases lay in between. Germline V gene sequence: CDR1 LNHDA, CDR2 SQIVND (reference sequence). The CDR3 DNA is TGTGCCAGTAGTATTATGACTTATAACAATGAGCAGTTCTTC. Its protein product is CASSIMTYNNEQFF.

In its sample, this clone was seen once. CDR3 sequence reads: CAISPRLAGERDTDTQYF. DNA of the CDR3: TGTGCCATCAGCCCGCGACTAGCGGGAGAACGTGACACAGATACGCAGTATTTT. The rearrangement links TRBV10-3 to TRBJ2-3, with 12 bases fitting TRBD2. CDR1 and CDR2 from the germline V gene are ENHRY and SYGVKD. This CDR3 has 18 residues. V lost 6 bases and J lost 2; bases outside the gene matches: 12.

The chain recombines TRBV27 with TRBJ1-2; the match to TRBD1 covers 8 bases. V trimming: 6 bases; J trimming: 5 bases; junction bases outside the gene matches: 14. In germline, CDR1 is MNHEY, CDR2 SMNVEV (reference sequence). The length of the CDR3 is 16 residues. This chain's CDR3 is CASSPIGWGQDYGYTF. CDR3 DNA: TGTGCCAGCAGCCCGATTGGGTGGGGACAGGATTATGGCTACACCTTC.

V and J are TRBV25-1 and TRBJ2-1; 8 nucleotides match TRBD1. Germline V gene lookup returns CDR1 MGHDK and CDR2 SYGVNS. The CDR3 covers 13 residues. With 6 bases clipped from V and 6 bases from J, the junction kept 4 bases outside the gene matches. DNA of the CDR3: TGTGCCAGCAGCGGACAGGGTGGCAATGAGCAGTTCTTC. Residues: CASSGQGGNEQFF.

This rearrangement joins TRBV6-1 to TRBJ2-7; possible D gene TRBD1, 6 bases. Trimming shortened V by 6 bases and J by 2 bases, and 14 bases separated the two germline ends. This CDR3 region has 14 residues. Germline V CDR1 and CDR2: MNHNS, SASEGT. CDR3 region: CASRTLDRTYEQYF. The CDR3, as DNA: TGTGCCAGCAGAACCTTGGACAGAACCTACGAGCAGTACTTC.

This chain links TRBV5-4 with TRBJ2-3, with TRBD2 identical over 8 bases. J lost 4 bases, V lost 4 bases, and 11 bases had no gene match. Germline CDR1 SGHNT, CDR2 YYREEE (reference sequence). This CDR3 is 16 amino acids long. In DNA form, the CDR3 reads TGTGCCAGCAGCGTCGCCGGGACTAGATCCCCAGATACGCAGTATTTT. This codes for CASSVAGTRSPDTQYF.

The rearrangement links TRBV7-2 to TRBJ2-7, with 9 bases matching TRBD1. The V segment lost 6 bases and the J segment 4 bases; nucleotides outside the gene matches: 10. The germline CDR1 and CDR2 sequences are SGHTA and FQGNSA. The CDR3 totals 15 residues. The CDR3 region has the DNA TGTGCCAGCAGTTCCGGGACAGGGTACGGATACGAGCAGTACTTC. This sequence encodes CASSSGTGYGYEQYF. The full variable domain, rest sourced from reference TRBV7-2 and TRBJ2-7, is GAGVSQSPSNKVTEKGKDVELRCDPISGHTALYWYRQSLGQGLEFLIYFQGNSAPDKSGLPSDRFSAERTGGSVSTLTIQRTQQEDSAVYLCASSSGTGYGYEQYFGPGTRLTVT.

The chain links TRBV7-2 to TRBJ2-5; TRBD2 is a possible D gene (6 bases). The V gene's germline CDR1 is SGHTA and CDR2 FQGNSA. This CDR3 has 16 amino acids. Between the trimmed V and J ends, which lost 6 bases and 5 bases, there was a span of 22 bases. The CDR3 nucleotides read TGTGCCAGCAGTTTAATTCCCTTCGGGAGTCGGGAGACCCAGTACTTC. It codes for CASSLIPFGSRETQYF.

Worth noting for this clone: Relative to the germline gene, one junction end is altered; a read error may explain this. J is TRBJ2-2 and V is TRBV7-7; 7 bases align to TRBD1. Looked up from germline, CDR1 is SSHAT and CDR2 is FNYEAQ (reference sequence). This CDR3 spans 16 amino acids. CDR3 residues: CASSTRQGPNTGELFF. The CDR3 coding sequence is TGTGCTAGCAGTACTAGACAGGGCCCGAACACCGGGGAGCTGTTTTTT.

V gene TRBV27 combines with J gene TRBJ2-1, with TRBD2 matching over 11 bases. V lost 6 bases, J lost 4 bases, and 5 bases stayed unmatched. CDR3 length: 15 amino acids. Germline lookup yields CDR1 MNHEY and CDR2 SMNVEV (reference sequence). CDR3: CASRSGTSGYNEQFF. Here the CDR3 DNA reads TGTGCCAGCAGATCCGGGACTAGCGGTTACAATGAGCAGTTCTTC.

This chain connects TRBV7-2 to TRBJ2-3; 9 positions match TRBD2. V was clipped by 3 bases and J by 2 bases; unmatched bases: 6. This CDR3 has 16 residues. Germline CDR1 is SGHTA and CDR2 is FQGNSA. CDR3 residues: CASSFHVAGVTDTQYF. DNA for the CDR3: TGTGCCAGCAGCTTTCATGTAGCGGGGGTCACAGATACGCAGTATTTT.

In this sample, this clone turned up once. This chain uses TRBV7-2 with TRBJ2-3, with D perhaps matching TRBD2 (7 bases). The length of the CDR3 is 15 residues. Looked up from germline, CDR1 is SGHTA and CDR2 is FQGNSA. The ends were cut back, 0 bases at V and 5 bases at J, with 12 bases in the middle. The CDR3 coding sequence is TGTGCCAGCAGCTTAGCGGGGGGGCGGAGAGATACGCAGTATTTT. This translates into CASSLAGGRRDTQYF.

The chain carries TRBV28 and TRBJ1-4; weak D call: TRBD1 (6 bases). This CDR3 has 14 residues. The V and J ends lost 5 bases and 8 bases respectively, with 15 bases between them. Per germline, CDR1 MDHEN and CDR2 SYDVKM. The CDR3 DNA follows: TGTGCCAGCAGTCTACAGGGCGCGCTAGAAAAACTGTTTTTT. This translates into CASSLQGALEKLFF.

J is TRBJ2-2 and V is TRBV7-2; D is possibly TRBD1 (6 bases). The CDR3 has 15 residues. Trimming stripped 5 bases from V and 3 bases from J, with 13 bases between. The germline gives CDR1 SGHTA, CDR2 FQGNSA. CDR3 sequence: CASSAQGIYTGELFF. CDR3 sequence (DNA): TGTGCCAGCAGCGCCCAGGGGATCTACACCGGGGAGCTGTTTTTT. Full variable domain (missing parts from reference TRBV7-2 and TRBJ2-2): GAGVSQSPSNKVTEKGKDVELRCDPISGHTALYWYRQSLGQGLEFLIYFQGNSAPDKSGLPSDRFSAERTGGSVSTLTIQRTQQEDSAVYLCASSAQGIYTGELFFGEGSRLTVL.

The rearrangement uses TRBV29-1 and TRBJ2-3; D might be TRBD1 (6 bases). The germline V gene encodes CDR1 SQVTM and CDR2 ANQGSEA. The length of the CDR3 is 12 residues. Trimming cost V 5 bases and J 6 bases, with 12 bases left between them. The CDR3 nucleotides are TGCAGCGTTTACAGGGATTCGGATACGCAGTATTTT. This encodes CSVYRDSDTQYF.